This T cell receptor beta chain is from a study of T cells in tuberculosis. TCRdb keeps only in-frame clones here, not all; method: immunoSEQ multiplex PCR. The sample lists 25,000 to 35,000 clones, roughly 87% seen once, with approximately 5.1% in the top ten. V was cut by 1 base and J by 7 bases, with 11 bases left in between. Per the germline V gene, CDR1 is MGHRA and CDR2 is YSYEKL. This CDR3 contains 15 residues. Time point of the sample: new active TB diagnosis, blood taken before or within 7 days of starting treatment. The specimen comprised PBMCs, sampled at tuberculosis diagnosis. The source is an adult with tuberculosis. This rearrangement joins TRBV4-1 to TRBJ1-6, with D possibly matching TRBD1 (5 bases). CDR3 bases: TGCGCCAGCAGCCAAGTAGGGGCCCGGAATTCACCCCTCCACTTT. Translating gives CASSQVGARNSPLHF.